Below are 15 T cell receptor beta chains sequenced from a single sample in a study of OX40 agonist ivuxolimab in advanced cancers. Sequenced by immunoSEQ multiplex PCR; TCRdb stores in-frame clones only, minus some. The top ten hold 3.8% of the sample, which has some 19,000 clones, 84% seen once. The sequencing used CD4+ or CD8+ T cells sorted from blood, collected in a trial of the OX40 agonist ivuxolimab. These receptors originate from an adult with an advanced solid tumor such as melanoma, head and neck, liver or kidney cancer.

This clone was seen once. This chain's CDR3 is CASSVNGMNTEAFF. The CDR3 DNA follows: TGTGCCAGTAGTGTTAACGGGATGAACACTGAAGCTTTCTTT. This chain uses TRBV19 with TRBJ1-1; D remains ambiguous. CDR1 is LNHDA and CDR2 is SQIVND in the germline V gene (reference sequence). V gave up 5 bases and J gave up 0 bases, with 10 bases separating them. The CDR3 totals 14 residues.

The chain couples TRBV19 to TRBJ2-7; possibly TRBD2 for D (6 bases). CDR3 length: 17 residues. CDR1 is LNHDA, CDR2 SQIVND, per germline (reference sequence). V was cut by 1 base and J by 7 bases, with 23 bases left in between. CDR3 sequence: CASSIGGTKPREGEQYF. Written as DNA, the CDR3 is TGTGCCAGTAGTATAGGCGGGACCAAACCTCGGGAAGGGGAGCAGTACTTC.

The V call is TRBV7-9, the J call TRBJ2-3; D is perhaps TRBD1 (5 bases). The CDR3 has 15 residues. CDR1 and CDR2 from the germline V gene are SEHNR and FQNEAQ (reference sequence). The V end lost 3 bases, the J end lost 2 bases, and 12 bases lay between the germline ends. The CDR3 sequence: CASSFSQGSTDTQYF. In DNA form, the CDR3 reads TGTGCCAGCAGCTTTTCTCAGGGCTCCACAGATACGCAGTATTTT.

This sequence joins TRBV7-6 and TRBJ1-2; the D is unclear. The CDR3 is made up of 14 amino acids. The V gene's germline CDR1 is SGHVS and CDR2 FNYEAQ. Trimming stripped 2 bases from V and 0 bases from J, with 7 bases between. The CDR3 region is CASSLFPTNYGYTF. Written as DNA, the CDR3 is TGTGCCAGCAGCTTATTTCCCACTAACTATGGCTACACCTTC. The variable domain in full, completed from reference TRBV7-6 and TRBJ1-2, reads GAGVSQSPRYKVTKRGQDVALRCDPISGHVSLYWYRQALGQGPEFLTYFNYEAQQDKSGLPNDRFSAERPEGSISTLTIQRTEQRDSAMYRCASSLFPTNYGYTFGSGTRLTVV.

The rearrangement links TRBV19 to TRBJ2-2, with TRBD2 matching 7 bases. Germline V gives CDR1 LNHDA, CDR2 SQIVND (reference sequence). V lost 1 base and J lost 6; bases outside the gene matches: 2. This CDR3 has 14 residues. CDR3 sequence (DNA): TGTGCCAGTAGTATAGTTGGGGGGGCCGGGGAGCTGTTTTTT. It codes for CASSIVGGAGELFF.

V usage is TRBV2 and J usage is TRBJ2-5; 8 nucleotides line up with TRBD2. Trimming cost V 4 bases and J 5 bases; bases outside gene matches: 6. CDR1 and CDR2 (germline): SNHLY, FYNNEI. CDR3 length: 14 amino acids. This CDR3 reads CASSGGLVGETQYF. The CDR3 coding sequence is TGTGCCAGCAGTGGGGGACTAGTGGGGGAGACCCAGTACTTC.

A remark on this clone: Other DNA sequences of this sample code for an identical CDR3. The CDR3 sequence: CAWSVHSNQPQHF. CDR3 nucleotides: TGTGCCTGGAGTGTACATAGCAATCAGCCCCAGCATTTT. J is TRBJ1-5 and V is TRBV30; D is uncertain. This CDR3 region has 13 residues. The germline V gene encodes CDR1 GTSNPN and CDR2 SVGIG (reference sequence). Trimming removed 0 bases at V and 0 bases at J, with 3 bases between.

The chain couples TRBV9 to TRBJ2-2, with 10 nucleotides matching TRBD1. The CDR3 covers 14 residues. Germline CDR1 and CDR2: SGDLS and YYNGEE. The ends lost 4 bases at V and 4 bases at J; junction bases unmatched: 1. Here the CDR3 reads CASSRQGATGELFF. CDR3 DNA: TGTGCCAGCAGCCGACAGGGGGCCACCGGGGAGCTGTTTTTT.

This clone was recorded once. The V and J genes are TRBV28 and TRBJ1-5; D remains unclear. With 6 bases removed from V and 7 bases from J, the gap between germline ends came to 13 bases. This CDR3 is built from 13 residues. Germline CDR1 is MDHEN and CDR2 is SYDVKM. This chain's CDR3 is CASSEFPAQPQHF. DNA of the CDR3: TGTGCCAGCAGCGAGTTCCCGGCACAGCCCCAGCATTTT.

The chain has TRBV4-1 and TRBJ2-1, with 8 bases fitting TRBD1. V dropped 1 base and J dropped 1; count of bases not matched to a gene: 3. Germline V gene lookup returns CDR1 MGHRA and CDR2 YSYEKL. The CDR3 spans 16 residues. The DNA for the CDR3 is TGCGCCAGCAGCCAAGCGACAGGGGTATCCTACAATGAGCAGTTCTTC. It translates to CASSQATGVSYNEQFF.

The rearrangement joins TRBV7-8 to TRBJ2-7; D is unresolved. V lost 1 base and J lost 3, with 13 bases in between. The CDR3 is 15 residues long. Germline V gene data show CDR1 as SGHVS and CDR2 as FQNEAQ. CDR3 sequence (DNA): TGTGCCAGCAGCTTAGGCCCGGCAGGAAACTACGAGCAGTACTTC. It specifies CASSLGPAGNYEQYF.

This rearrangement joins TRBV5-1 to TRBJ2-5; no reliable D call. The DNA end lines up better with TRBJ2-7; the J call may be wrong. Germline loops: CDR1 SGHRS, CDR2 YFSETQ. The CDR3 extends over 13 amino acids. The CDR3 DNA is TGCGCCAGCAGCGCCGCTGGGTCCTACGAGCAGTACTTC. As protein: CASSAAGSYEQYF.

In this sample, this clone turned up once. V usage is TRBV9 and J usage is TRBJ2-2; tentatively, D is TRBD1 (6 bases). CDR3 length equals 16 residues. V dropped 6 bases and J dropped 5 bases, with 20 bases sitting between them. Germline CDR1 is SGDLS and CDR2 is YYNGEE. The chain's CDR3 is CASTTGGGGGTGELFF. The DNA for the CDR3 is TGTGCCAGCACGACAGGAGGCGGAGGCGGGACCGGGGAGCTGTTTTTT.

V usage is TRBV28 and J usage is TRBJ2-7, with a tentative D call TRBD2 (6 bases). The CDR3 totals 15 residues. The V and J ends lost 2 bases and 1 base respectively, with 12 bases between them. Germline CDR1 reads MDHEN; CDR2 reads SYDVKM. The CDR3 reads CASSLGGAVSYEQYF. Here the CDR3 DNA reads TGTGCCAGCAGTTTAGGAGGGGCAGTATCCTACGAGCAGTACTTC.

The CDR3 nucleotides are TGTGCCAGCAGTGGCCCTGCTAGCGGGACCACCGGGGAGCTGTTTTTT. This codes for CASSGPASGTTGELFF. V and J are TRBV6-1 and TRBJ2-2; 9 bases are shared with TRBD2. CDR3 length equals 16 residues. Looked up from germline, CDR1 is MNHNS and CDR2 is SASEGT. V lost 4 bases, J lost 4 bases, and 7 bases stayed unmatched.